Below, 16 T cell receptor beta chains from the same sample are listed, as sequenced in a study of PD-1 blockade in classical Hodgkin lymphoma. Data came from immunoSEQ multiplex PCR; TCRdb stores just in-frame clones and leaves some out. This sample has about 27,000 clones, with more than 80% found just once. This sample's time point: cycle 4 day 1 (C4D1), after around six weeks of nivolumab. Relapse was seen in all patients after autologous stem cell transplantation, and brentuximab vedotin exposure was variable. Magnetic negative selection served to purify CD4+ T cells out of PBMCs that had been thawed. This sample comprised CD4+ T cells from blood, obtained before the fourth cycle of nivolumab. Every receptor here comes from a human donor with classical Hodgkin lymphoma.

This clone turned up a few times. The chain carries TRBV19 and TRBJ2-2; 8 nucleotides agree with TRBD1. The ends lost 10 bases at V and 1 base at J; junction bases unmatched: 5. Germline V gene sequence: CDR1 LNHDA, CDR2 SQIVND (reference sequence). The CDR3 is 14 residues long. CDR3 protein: CATRTGKNTGELFF. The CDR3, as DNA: TGTGCCACTCGGACAGGGAAGAACACCGGGGAGCTGTTTTTT.

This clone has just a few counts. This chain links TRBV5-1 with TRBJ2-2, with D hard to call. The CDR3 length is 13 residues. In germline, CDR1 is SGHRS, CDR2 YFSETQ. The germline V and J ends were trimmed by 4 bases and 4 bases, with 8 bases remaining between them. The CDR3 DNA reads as TGCGCCAGCAGCCCGTCGGGCACCGGGGAGCTGTTTTTT. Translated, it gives CASSPSGTGELFF.

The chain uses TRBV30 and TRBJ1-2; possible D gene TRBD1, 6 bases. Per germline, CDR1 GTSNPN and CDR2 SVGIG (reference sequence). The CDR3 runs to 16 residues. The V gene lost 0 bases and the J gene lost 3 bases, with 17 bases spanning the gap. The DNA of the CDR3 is TGTGCCTGGAGTGTACAGGTAGCGGCAGGGGACTATGGCTACACCTTC. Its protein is CAWSVQVAAGDYGYTF.

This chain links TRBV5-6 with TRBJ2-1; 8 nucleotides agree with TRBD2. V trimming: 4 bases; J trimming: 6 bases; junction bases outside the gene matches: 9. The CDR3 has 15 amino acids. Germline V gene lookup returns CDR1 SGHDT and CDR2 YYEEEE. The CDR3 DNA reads TGTGCCAGCAGCCGCCCTAACAGCGGGAGCAATGAGCAGTTCTTC. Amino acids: CASSRPNSGSNEQFF.

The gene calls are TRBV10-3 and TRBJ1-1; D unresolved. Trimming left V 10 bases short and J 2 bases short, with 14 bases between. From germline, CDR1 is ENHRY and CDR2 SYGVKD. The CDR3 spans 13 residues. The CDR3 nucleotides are TGTGCCACCCGCTTCGGGCAAAACACTGAAGCTTTCTTT. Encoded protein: CATRFGQNTEAFF.

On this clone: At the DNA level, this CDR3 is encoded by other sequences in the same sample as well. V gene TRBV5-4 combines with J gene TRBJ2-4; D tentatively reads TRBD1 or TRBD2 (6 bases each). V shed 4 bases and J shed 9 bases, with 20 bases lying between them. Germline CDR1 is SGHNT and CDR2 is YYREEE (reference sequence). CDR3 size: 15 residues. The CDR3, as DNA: TGTGCCAGCAGCCTGGAGGGGGGAAGCGGGCTCATTCAGTACTTC. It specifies CASSLEGGSGLIQYF.

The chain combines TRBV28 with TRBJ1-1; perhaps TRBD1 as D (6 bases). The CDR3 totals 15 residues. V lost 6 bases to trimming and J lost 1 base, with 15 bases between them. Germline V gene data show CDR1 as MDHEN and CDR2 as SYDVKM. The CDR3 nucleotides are TGTGCCAGCAGAGACCTGAGGGGGGAGAACACTGAAGCTTTCTTT. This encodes CASRDLRGENTEAFF.

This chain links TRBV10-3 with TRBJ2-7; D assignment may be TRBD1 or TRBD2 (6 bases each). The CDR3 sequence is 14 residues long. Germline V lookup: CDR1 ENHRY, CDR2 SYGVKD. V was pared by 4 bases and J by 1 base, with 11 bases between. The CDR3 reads CAISVGAGSYEQYF. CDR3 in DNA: TGTGCCATCAGTGTGGGGGCGGGGTCCTACGAGCAGTACTTC.

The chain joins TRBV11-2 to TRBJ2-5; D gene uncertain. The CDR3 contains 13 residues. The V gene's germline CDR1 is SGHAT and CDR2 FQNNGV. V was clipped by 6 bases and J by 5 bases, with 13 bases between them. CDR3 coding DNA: TGTGCCAGCAGTCCCAACGACCGGGAGACCCAGTACTTC. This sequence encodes CASSPNDRETQYF.

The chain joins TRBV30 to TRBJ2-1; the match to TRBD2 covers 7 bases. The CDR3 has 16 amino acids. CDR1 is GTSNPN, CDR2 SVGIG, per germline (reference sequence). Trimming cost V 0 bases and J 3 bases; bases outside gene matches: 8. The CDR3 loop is CAWSVSGGRFYNEQFF. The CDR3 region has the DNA TGTGCCTGGAGTGTAAGCGGCGGGAGATTCTACAATGAGCAGTTCTTC.

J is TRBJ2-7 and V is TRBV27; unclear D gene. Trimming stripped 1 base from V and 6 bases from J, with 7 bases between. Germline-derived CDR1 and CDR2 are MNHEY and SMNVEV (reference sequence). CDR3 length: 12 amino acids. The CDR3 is CASSLLWGEQYF. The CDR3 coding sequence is TGTGCCAGCAGTTTATTATGGGGCGAGCAGTACTTC.

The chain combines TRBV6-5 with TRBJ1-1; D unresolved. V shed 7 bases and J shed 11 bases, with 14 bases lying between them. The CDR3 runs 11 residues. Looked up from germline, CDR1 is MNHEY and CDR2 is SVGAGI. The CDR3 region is CASKGWGEAFF. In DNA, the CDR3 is TGTGCCAGCAAAGGATGGGGAGAGGCTTTCTTT.

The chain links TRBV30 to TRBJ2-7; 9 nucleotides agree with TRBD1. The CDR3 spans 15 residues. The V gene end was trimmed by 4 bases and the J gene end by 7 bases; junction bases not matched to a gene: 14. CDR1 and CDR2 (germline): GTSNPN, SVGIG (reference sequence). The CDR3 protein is CAWNLKSGTGREQYF. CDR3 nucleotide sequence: TGTGCCTGGAACCTTAAAAGCGGGACAGGGCGTGAGCAGTACTTC.

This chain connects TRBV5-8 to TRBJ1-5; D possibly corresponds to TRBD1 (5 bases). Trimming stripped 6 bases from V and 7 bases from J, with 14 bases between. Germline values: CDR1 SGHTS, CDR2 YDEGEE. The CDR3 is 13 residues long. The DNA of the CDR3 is TGTGCCAGCACCCGGGGGGTAACGCAGCCCCAGCATTTT. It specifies CASTRGVTQPQHF. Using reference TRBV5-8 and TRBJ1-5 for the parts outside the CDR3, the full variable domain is EAGVTQSPTHLIKTRGQQATLRCSPISGHTSVYWYQQALGLGLQFLLWYDEGEERNRGNFPPRFSGRQFPNYSSELNVNALELEDSALYLCASTRGVTQPQHFGDGTRLSIL.

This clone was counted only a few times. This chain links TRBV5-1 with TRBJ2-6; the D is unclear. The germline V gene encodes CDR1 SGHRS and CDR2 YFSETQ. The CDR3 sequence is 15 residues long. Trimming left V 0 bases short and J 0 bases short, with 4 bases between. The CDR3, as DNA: TGCGCCAGCAGCTTGGATTCCTCTGGGGCCAACGTCCTGACTTTC. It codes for CASSLDSSGANVLTF.

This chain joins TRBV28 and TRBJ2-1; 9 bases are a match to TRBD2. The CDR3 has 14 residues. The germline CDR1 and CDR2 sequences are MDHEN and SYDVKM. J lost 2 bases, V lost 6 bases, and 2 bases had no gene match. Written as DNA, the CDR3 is TGTGCCAGCAGCGTAGCGGGAGCCTACAATGAGCAGTTCTTC. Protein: CASSVAGAYNEQFF.